The clone carrying this TCR beta chain came up many times. The target antigen is unknown. The ends were cut back, 4 bases at V and 5 bases at J, with 3 bases in the middle. The length of the CDR3 is 11 residues. CDR1 SGHTA and CDR2 FQGNSA come from the germline V gene. This entry belongs to a study of neurological immune-mediated disorders. Whole-study results and caveats: No link was found between any clinical or MRI feature and the multiple sclerosis repertoire cluster. A possible signature was seen in one related-CDR3 cluster, into which phylogenetic grouping placed the repertoires of 18 of 34 multiple sclerosis patients.

5'RACE with 10-nucleotide random UMIs produced the cDNA. Using its own MiXCR run on the 5' RACE reads, TCRdb lists one record per CDR3 protein. This table holds approximately 74,000 distinct CDR3 sequences, around 5.5% found once. The unsorted libraries were generated from a total of 2 million PBMCs, which had been stored in RNAlater at -80 C. The genes are TRBV7-2 and TRBJ2-1; the D is unclear. This TCR was sampled from a man between 18 and 29 years old with multiple sclerosis. The material sequenced was PBMCs. This chain's CDR3 is CASSYHNEQFF. In nucleotides, the CDR3 is TGTGCCAGCAGCTACCACAATGAGCAGTTCTTC. Full variable domain (rest looked up from reference TRBV7-2 and TRBJ2-1): GAGVSQSPSNKVTEKGKDVELRCDPISGHTALYWYRQSLGQGLEFLIYFQGNSAPDKSGLPSDRFSAERTGGSVSTLTIQRTQQEDSAVYLCASSYHNEQFFGPGTRLTVL.